Listed here are 26 T cell receptor beta chains from one sample, sequenced in a study of T cells in Graves' hyperthyroidism and ophthalmopathy (dated by TCRdb to about 2019). The library was prepared using multiplex PCR. Sequencing instrument: Illumina HiSeq 2000. The TCR beta CDR3 regions were amplified from the RNA transcripts. A first-round RT-PCR of the TCR CDR3 used the HTBI primer set with the Qiagen OneStep RT-PCR kit. The public reads were reanalyzed by TCRdb: fastp trimming at Q25, MiXCR alignment, in-frame beta chains only. Each entry is one CDR3 protein sequence, shown with its most common DNA and genes. The sample yields fewer than 350,000 distinct CDR3 sequences; roughly 23% were counted once. The ten largest clones represent less than 65% of the sample. Specimen: blood. Receptor source: a woman aged 50 to 65 with Graves' hyperthyroidism.

The V gene is TRBV4-1, the J gene TRBJ1-2; D uncertain. V shed 0 bases and J shed 0 bases, with 5 bases lying between them. CDR1 MGHRA and CDR2 YSYEKL come from the germline V gene. The CDR3 loop spans 14 amino acids. CDR3 sequence reads: CASSQDHANYGYTF. The CDR3 region has the DNA TGCGCCAGCAGCCAAGATCATGCTAACTATGGCTACACCTTC.

This clonotype was picked up many times. V gene TRBV10-1 combines with J gene TRBJ2-1; no definite D call. The V gene lost 1 base and the J gene lost 9 bases, with 4 bases spanning the gap. This CDR3 is 11 amino acids long. Per germline, CDR1 WNHNN and CDR2 SYGVQD (reference sequence). The CDR3 loop reads CASSELGEQFF. DNA of the CDR3: TGCGCCAGCAGTGAGTTGGGTGAGCAGTTCTTC.

This clonotype showed up many times. This rearrangement joins TRBV5-1 to TRBJ2-2; the D gene is possibly TRBD2 (6 bases). The length of the CDR3 is 16 residues. V lost 0 bases and J lost 2, with 11 bases in between. The germline V gene encodes CDR1 SGHRS and CDR2 YFSETQ. CDR3 DNA: TGCGCCAGCAGCTTGGCCGGGGGTTTCAACACCGGGGAGCTGTTTTTT. Translating it yields CASSLAGGFNTGELFF.

The sample holds a few counts of this clonotype. A junction boundary mismatches the germline segment, possibly from a read error. The gene calls are TRBV20-1 and TRBJ2-4; D gene uncertain. Per germline, CDR1 DFQATT and CDR2 SNEGSKA (reference sequence). This CDR3 contains 13 residues. The CDR3 bases are TGCAGTGCAAGAGAACAGGCCAAAAACATTCAGTACTTC. The encoded protein is CSAREQAKNIQYF.

There are a few counts of this clonotype. This sequence joins TRBV6-1 and TRBJ1-3; 7 bases are shared with TRBD1. CDR1 MNHNS and CDR2 SASEGT come from the germline V gene. This CDR3 comprises 15 residues. With 9 bases clipped from V and 0 bases from J, the junction kept 8 bases outside the gene matches. The CDR3 nucleotides are TGTGCCAGACGAGGGACAGAGAGCTCTGGAAACACCATATATTTT. Protein product: CARRGTESSGNTIYF.

This clonotype was observed at least ten times. The chain has TRBV7-2 and TRBJ2-7, with 7 bases lining up with TRBD1. Germline V CDR1 and CDR2: SGHTA, FQGNSA. The CDR3 extends over 14 amino acids. V trimming: 5 bases; J trimming: 6 bases; junction bases outside the gene matches: 10. This chain's CDR3 is CASSRRQGLGEQYF. CDR3 coding DNA: TGTGCCAGCAGCCGACGACAGGGCTTGGGCGAGCAGTACTTC.

This clonotype was recorded at least ten times. The CDR3 loop reads CASSQEGEKLFF. DNA of the CDR3: TGTGCCAGCAGCCAAGAGGGTGAAAAACTGTTTTTT. V is TRBV3-1 and J is TRBJ1-4, with D uncertain. V was shortened by 0 bases and J by 7 bases, with 3 bases between the two germline ends. The CDR3 contains 12 residues. The germline V gene encodes CDR1 LGHDT and CDR2 YNNKEL (reference sequence).

This clonotype was counted only a few times. V is TRBV7-8 and J is TRBJ2-1; possibly TRBD2 for D (5 bases). The V and J ends lost 9 bases and 0 bases respectively, with 12 bases between them. The CDR3 extends over 14 amino acids. Germline-derived CDR1 and CDR2 are SGHVS and FQNEAQ. The chain's CDR3 is CASNTGNSYNEQFF. CDR3 DNA sequence: TGTGCCAGTAATACGGGGAACTCCTACAATGAGCAGTTCTTC.

In this sample, this clonotype turned up many times. CDR3: CASSSTGAWAKNIQYF. The CDR3 DNA reads TGCGCCAGCAGCTCAACAGGGGCGTGGGCCAAAAACATTCAGTACTTC. The chain employs TRBV5-1 and TRBJ2-4; 7 nucleotides match TRBD1. CDR1 SGHRS and CDR2 YFSETQ come from the germline V gene. Trimming took 3 bases from V and 1 from J; bases not matched to a gene: 7. The CDR3 is 16 residues long.

This clonotype was detected many times. The V and J genes are TRBV7-2 and TRBJ2-1, with 8 bases that match TRBD2. This CDR3 is 15 amino acids long. Trimming at V came to 1 base and at J to 9 bases, leaving 8 bases not matched to a gene. Germline V gene lookup returns CDR1 SGHTA and CDR2 FQGNSA. This CDR3 is CASSLDGRAWGEQFF. The CDR3, as DNA: TGTGCCAGCAGCTTAGACGGGAGGGCCTGGGGTGAGCAGTTCTTC.

This clonotype occurred many times. The genes are TRBV27 and TRBJ1-4; D perhaps matches TRBD1 (6 bases). Trimming shortened V by 5 bases and J by 3 bases, and 13 bases separated the two germline ends. This CDR3 comprises 15 residues. The V gene's germline CDR1 is MNHEY and CDR2 SMNVEV (reference sequence). This chain's CDR3 is CASSTRGRSNEKLFF. In nucleotides, the CDR3 is TGTGCCAGCAGTACCCGGGGGCGGTCTAATGAAAAACTGTTTTTT.

This clonotype was seen ten or more times. The chain recombines TRBV7-3 with TRBJ1-4, with TRBD1 as a possible D gene (6 bases). This CDR3 spans 15 amino acids. Germline lookup yields CDR1 SGHTA and CDR2 FQGTGA. V lost 5 bases to trimming and J lost 3 bases, with 13 bases between them. The CDR3 loop reads CASSVQGGSNEKLFF. CDR3 coding DNA: TGTGCCAGCAGCGTACAGGGAGGATCTAATGAAAAACTGTTTTTT.

The gene calls are TRBV27 and TRBJ1-4; 12 bases map to TRBD1. V was pared by 4 bases and J by 11 bases, with 8 bases of the junction left unmatched. This CDR3 spans 15 amino acids. Germline V CDR1 and CDR2: MNHEY, SMNVEV (reference sequence). This CDR3 is CASSSSGTGGEKLFF. Written as DNA, the CDR3 is TGTGCCAGCAGTTCCTCCGGGACAGGGGGCGAGAAACTGTTTTTT.

The CDR3 protein is CASSLAPGGAGYGYTF. CDR3 bases: TGTGCCAGCAGCTTAGCGCCAGGGGGCGCGGGGTATGGCTACACCTTC. This chain connects TRBV7-8 to TRBJ1-2, with TRBD1 identical over 8 bases. The CDR3 sequence is 16 residues long. V gave up 0 bases and J gave up 5 bases; unmatched junction bases: 8. Germline CDR1 and CDR2: SGHVS and FQNEAQ.

In its sample, this clonotype was seen many times. The chain joins TRBV11-2 to TRBJ1-3; TRBD1 matches at 7 bases. Per germline, CDR1 SGHAT and CDR2 FQNNGV. This CDR3 spans 14 amino acids. Germline trimming cut 6 bases from V and 0 bases from J; bases unmatched to any gene: 2. The CDR3 region is CASSKGASGNTIYF. CDR3 DNA: TGTGCCAGCAGTAAGGGGGCCTCTGGAAACACCATATATTTT.

A few counts support this clonotype. The chain carries TRBV28 and TRBJ2-3, with TRBD2 matching 7 bases. Germline CDR1 reads MDHEN; CDR2 reads SYDVKM. J gave up 2 bases and V 4 bases, and 9 bases lay outside the gene matches. The length of the CDR3 is 16 residues. The CDR3 loop reads CASSYVGGRFTDTQYF. Here the CDR3 DNA reads TGTGCCAGCAGTTACGTCGGCGGGAGATTCACAGATACGCAGTATTTT.

Many counts were recorded for this clonotype. The chain employs TRBV29-1 and TRBJ2-5; 8 nucleotides line up with TRBD1. Trimming at V came to 2 bases and at J to 5 bases, leaving 1 base not matched to a gene. The CDR3 runs to 12 residues. Germline CDR1 is SQVTM and CDR2 is ANQGSEA. The CDR3 region has the DNA TGCAGCGTTGAACAGGGGGCGGAGACCCAGTACTTC. Translation: CSVEQGAETQYF.

The J gene is TRBJ2-3, the V gene TRBV5-5; tentatively, D is TRBD1 or TRBD2 (5 bases each). With 4 bases removed from V and 8 bases from J, the gap between germline ends came to 14 bases. The CDR3 length is 13 residues. From germline, CDR1 is SGHKS and CDR2 YYEKEE (reference sequence). CDR3 residues: CASSPQRGITQYF. The CDR3 region has the DNA TGTGCCAGCAGCCCTCAGAGGGGAATTACGCAGTATTTT.

The V and J genes are TRBV30 and TRBJ1-5, with D perhaps TRBD1 (5 bases). CDR1 is GTSNPN and CDR2 is SVGIG in the germline V gene (reference sequence). CDR3 length equals 13 residues. Trimming took 1 base from V and 3 from J, leaving 7 bases between them. Here the CDR3 DNA reads TGTGCCTGGAGTGAGACAGACAATCAGCCCCAGCATTTT. It is translated as CAWSETDNQPQHF.

For the CDR3, the DNA is TGTGCCAGTAGTTGGGGGCCCGCCTCTATGTCTGGCTACACCTTC. Its translation: CASSWGPASMSGYTF. This sequence joins TRBV19 and TRBJ1-2; D may be TRBD1 (6 bases). The germline CDR1 and CDR2 sequences are LNHDA and SQIVND (reference sequence). The CDR3 extends over 15 amino acids. With 5 bases removed from V and 7 bases from J, the gap between germline ends came to 20 bases.

This clonotype has more than one count but fewer than ten. This chain links TRBV5-4 with TRBJ2-4; 9 nucleotides agree with TRBD1. V dropped 0 bases and J dropped 3; count of bases not matched to a gene: 7. Germline loops: CDR1 SGHNT, CDR2 YYREEE (reference sequence). The length of the CDR3 is 17 residues. The CDR3, as DNA: TGTGCCAGCAGCTTGGGCGGGACAGGGCTCTTCAAAAACATTCAGTACTTC. Translated: CASSLGGTGLFKNIQYF.

This clonotype showed up many times. The rearrangement links TRBV28 to TRBJ1-1; unclear D gene. The CDR3 loop spans 15 amino acids. V gave up 2 bases and J gave up 0 bases, with 10 bases separating them. Germline values: CDR1 MDHEN, CDR2 SYDVKM. The chain's CDR3 is CASSLPSTVNTEAFF. The CDR3 nucleotides read TGTGCCAGCAGTTTACCGTCGACGGTGAACACTGAAGCTTTCTTT.

This clonotype occurred many times. V usage is TRBV29-1 and J usage is TRBJ1-1, with D tentatively TRBD1 (5 bases). Per the germline V gene, CDR1 is SQVTM and CDR2 is ANQGSEA. The V and J ends lost 7 bases and 5 bases respectively, with 17 bases between them. The CDR3 is 13 residues long. CDR3 DNA: TGCAGCGCGACCGGGACTTGGAAAACTGAAGCTTTCTTT. This codes for CSATGTWKTEAFF.

In this sample, this clonotype turned up many times. The chain couples TRBV20-1 to TRBJ2-3; 10 bases align to TRBD2. Germline V gene data show CDR1 as DFQATT and CDR2 as SNEGSKA (reference sequence). The CDR3 runs 14 residues. As DNA, the CDR3 is TGCAGCGGGACTAGCGAGGCAGGCACAGATACGCAGTATTTT. This sequence encodes CSGTSEAGTDTQYF.

This clonotype was observed at least ten times. The genes are TRBV5-6 and TRBJ1-1; D unresolved. The V and J ends lost 2 bases and 4 bases respectively, with 6 bases between them. This CDR3 contains 12 residues. Germline V gene lookup returns CDR1 SGHDT and CDR2 YYEEEE. The CDR3 DNA sequence: TGTGCCAGCAGCTTACTGAGCACTGAAGCTTTCTTT. It codes for CASSLLSTEAFF.

The sample holds a few counts of this clonotype. The chain uses TRBV29-1 and TRBJ2-3; D is undetermined. Trimming left V 4 bases short and J 4 bases short, with 12 bases between. The CDR3 has 13 residues. CDR1 and CDR2 from the germline V gene are SQVTM and ANQGSEA. The CDR3 region is CSVGIPNADTQYF. The CDR3 DNA follows: TGCAGCGTTGGAATACCTAACGCAGATACGCAGTATTTT.